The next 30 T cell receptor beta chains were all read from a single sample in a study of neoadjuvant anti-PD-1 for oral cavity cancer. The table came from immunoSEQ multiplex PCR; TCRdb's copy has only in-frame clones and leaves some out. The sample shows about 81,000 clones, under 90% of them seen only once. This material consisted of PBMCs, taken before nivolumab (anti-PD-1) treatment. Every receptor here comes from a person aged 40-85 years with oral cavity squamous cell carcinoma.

The CDR3 sequence: CASSDWVGSTDTQYF. For the CDR3, the DNA is TGCGCCAGCAGTGATTGGGTCGGGAGCACAGATACGCAGTATTTT. The chain links TRBV10-1 to TRBJ2-3; D uncertain. Per germline, CDR1 WNHNN and CDR2 SYGVQD (reference sequence). This CDR3 has 15 residues. The germline V and J ends were trimmed by 3 bases and 0 bases, with 10 bases remaining between them.

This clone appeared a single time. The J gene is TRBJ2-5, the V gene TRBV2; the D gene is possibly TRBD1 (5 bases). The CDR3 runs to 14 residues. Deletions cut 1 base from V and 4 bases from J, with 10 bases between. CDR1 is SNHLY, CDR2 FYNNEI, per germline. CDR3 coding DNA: TGTGCCAGCAGTGAAGAGGGGATCGGAGAGACCCAGTACTTC. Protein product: CASSEEGIGETQYF.

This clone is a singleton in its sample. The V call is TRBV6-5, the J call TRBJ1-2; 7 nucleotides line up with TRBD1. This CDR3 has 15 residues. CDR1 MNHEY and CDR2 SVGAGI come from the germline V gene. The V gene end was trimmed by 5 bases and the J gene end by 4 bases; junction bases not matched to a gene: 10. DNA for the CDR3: TGTGCCAGCAGTGCAGAACAGGGGTATGGCTATGGCTACACCTTC. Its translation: CASSAEQGYGYGYTF.

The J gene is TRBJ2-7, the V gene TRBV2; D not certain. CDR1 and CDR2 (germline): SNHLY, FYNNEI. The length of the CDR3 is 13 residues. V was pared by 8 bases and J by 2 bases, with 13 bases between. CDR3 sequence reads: CASRDAEPYEQYF. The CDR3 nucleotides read TGTGCCAGCCGCGACGCGGAACCCTACGAGCAGTACTTC.

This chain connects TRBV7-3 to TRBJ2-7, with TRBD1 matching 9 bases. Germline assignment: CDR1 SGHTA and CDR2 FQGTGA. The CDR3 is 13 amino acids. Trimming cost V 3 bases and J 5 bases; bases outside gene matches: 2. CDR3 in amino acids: CASSFGTGNEQYF. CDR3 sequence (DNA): TGTGCCAGCAGCTTTGGGACAGGGAACGAGCAGTACTTC. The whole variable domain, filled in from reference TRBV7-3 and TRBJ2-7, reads GAGVSQTPSNKVTEKGKYVELRCDPISGHTALYWYRQSLGQGPEFLIYFQGTGAADDSGLPNDRFFAVRPEGSVSTLKIQRTERGDSAVYLCASSFGTGNEQYFGPGTRLTVT.

The chain's CDR3 is CASGLEGWETQYF. CDR3 sequence (DNA): TGTGCTAGTGGTTTGGAGGGGTGGGAGACCCAGTACTTC. The chain links TRBV12-5 to TRBJ2-5; tentatively, D is TRBD1 (5 bases). The V end was cut by 1 base, the J end by 5 bases, with 8 bases between. The CDR3 is 13 amino acids. Germline assignment: CDR1 LGHNT and CDR2 FRNRAP. The variable domain in full, completed from reference TRBV12-5 and TRBJ2-5, reads DARVTQTPRHKVTEMGQEVTMRCQPILGHNTVFWYRQTMMQGLELLAYFRNRAPLDDSGMPKDRFSAEMPDATLATLKIQPSEPRDSAVYFCASGLEGWETQYFGPGTRLLVL.

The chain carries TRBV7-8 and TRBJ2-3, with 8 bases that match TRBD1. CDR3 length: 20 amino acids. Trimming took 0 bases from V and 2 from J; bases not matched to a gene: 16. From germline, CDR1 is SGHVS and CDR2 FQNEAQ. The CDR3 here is CASSLAQGASSLTVTDTQYF. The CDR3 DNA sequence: TGTGCCAGCAGCTTAGCCCAGGGGGCTAGCTCTCTGACTGTCACAGATACGCAGTATTTT.

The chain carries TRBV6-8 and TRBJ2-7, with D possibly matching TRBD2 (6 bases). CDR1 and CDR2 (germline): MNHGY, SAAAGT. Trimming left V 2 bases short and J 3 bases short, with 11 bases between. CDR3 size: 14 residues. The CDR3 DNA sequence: TGTGCCAGCAGTTACCGGGACTTACTCTACGAGCAGTACTTC. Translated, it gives CASSYRDLLYEQYF.

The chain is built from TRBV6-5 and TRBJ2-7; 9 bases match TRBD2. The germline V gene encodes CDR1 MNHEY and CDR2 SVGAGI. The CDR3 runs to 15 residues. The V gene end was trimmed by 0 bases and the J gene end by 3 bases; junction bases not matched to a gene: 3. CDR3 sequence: CASSYSSGRHYEQYF. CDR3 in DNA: TGTGCCAGCAGTTACTCGAGCGGGAGGCACTACGAGCAGTACTTC.

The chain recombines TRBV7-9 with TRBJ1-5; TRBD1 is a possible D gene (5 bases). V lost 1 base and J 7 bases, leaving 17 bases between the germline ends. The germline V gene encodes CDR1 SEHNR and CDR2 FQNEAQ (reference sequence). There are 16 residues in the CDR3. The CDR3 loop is CASSLGSGGNRQPQHF. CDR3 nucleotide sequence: TGTGCCAGCAGCTTAGGATCTGGGGGGAATAGACAGCCCCAGCATTTT. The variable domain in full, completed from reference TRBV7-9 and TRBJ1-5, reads DTGVSQNPRHKITKRGQNVTFRCDPISEHNRLYWYRQTLGQGPEFLTYFQNEAQLEKSRLLSDRFSAERPKGSFSTLEIQRTEQGDSAMYLCASSLGSGGNRQPQHFGDGTRLSIL.

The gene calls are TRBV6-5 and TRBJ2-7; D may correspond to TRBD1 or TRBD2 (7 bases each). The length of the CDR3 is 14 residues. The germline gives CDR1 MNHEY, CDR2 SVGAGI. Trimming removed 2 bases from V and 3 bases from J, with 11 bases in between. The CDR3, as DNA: TGTGCCAGCAGTTACGGGAGGGGGCACTACGAGCAGTACTTC. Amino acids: CASSYGRGHYEQYF.

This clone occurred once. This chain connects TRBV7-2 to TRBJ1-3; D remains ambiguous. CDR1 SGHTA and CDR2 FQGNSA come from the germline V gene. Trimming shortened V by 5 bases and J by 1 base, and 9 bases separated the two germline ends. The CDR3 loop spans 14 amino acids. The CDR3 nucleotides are TGTGCCAGCAGCCCCACCTTATCTGGAAACACCATATATTTT. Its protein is CASSPTLSGNTIYF.

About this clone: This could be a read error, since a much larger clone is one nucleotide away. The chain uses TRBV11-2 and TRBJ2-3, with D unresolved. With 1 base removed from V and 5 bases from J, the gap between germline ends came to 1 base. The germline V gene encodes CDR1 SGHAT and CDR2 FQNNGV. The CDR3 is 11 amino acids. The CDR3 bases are TGTGCCAGCAGCTTAGTAGATACGCAGTATTTT. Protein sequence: CASSLVDTQYF.

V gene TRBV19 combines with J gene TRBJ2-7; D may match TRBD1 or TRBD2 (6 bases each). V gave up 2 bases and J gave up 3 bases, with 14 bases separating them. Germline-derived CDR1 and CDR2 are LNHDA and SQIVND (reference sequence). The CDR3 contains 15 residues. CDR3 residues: CASSIISGGHYEQYF. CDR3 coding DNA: TGTGCCAGTAGTATAATTTCCGGGGGACACTACGAGCAGTACTTC. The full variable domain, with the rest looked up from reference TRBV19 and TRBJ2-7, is DGGITQSPKYLFRKEGQNVTLSCEQNLNHDAMYWYRQDPGQGLRLIYYSQIVNDFQKGDIAEGYSVSREKKESFPLTVTSAQKNPTAFYLCASSIISGGHYEQYFGPGTRLTVT.

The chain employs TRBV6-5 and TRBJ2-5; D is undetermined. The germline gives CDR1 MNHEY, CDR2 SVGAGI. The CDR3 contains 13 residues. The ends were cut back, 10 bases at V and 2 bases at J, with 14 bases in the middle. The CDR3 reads CATARRRQETQYF. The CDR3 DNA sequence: TGTGCCACCGCTAGAAGGAGACAAGAGACCCAGTACTTC.

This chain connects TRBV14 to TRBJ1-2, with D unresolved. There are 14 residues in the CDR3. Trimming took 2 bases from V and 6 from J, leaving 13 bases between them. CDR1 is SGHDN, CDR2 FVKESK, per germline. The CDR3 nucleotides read TGTGCCAGCAGCCAAATCCCCCGGGCAGATGGCTACACCTTC. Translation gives CASSQIPRADGYTF.

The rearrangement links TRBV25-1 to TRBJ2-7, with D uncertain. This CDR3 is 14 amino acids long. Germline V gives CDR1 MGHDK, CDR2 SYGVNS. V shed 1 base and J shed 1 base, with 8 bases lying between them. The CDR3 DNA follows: TGTGCCAGCAGTGAATCCGGCAGTTCCTACGAGCAGTACTTC. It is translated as CASSESGSSYEQYF.

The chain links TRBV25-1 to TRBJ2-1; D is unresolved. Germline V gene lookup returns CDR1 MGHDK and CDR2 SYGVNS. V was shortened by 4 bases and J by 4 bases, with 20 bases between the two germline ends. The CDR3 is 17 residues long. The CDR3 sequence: CASSATPGGLTYNEQFF. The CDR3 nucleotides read TGTGCCAGCAGTGCAACCCCAGGCGGCTTGACGTACAATGAGCAGTTCTTC.

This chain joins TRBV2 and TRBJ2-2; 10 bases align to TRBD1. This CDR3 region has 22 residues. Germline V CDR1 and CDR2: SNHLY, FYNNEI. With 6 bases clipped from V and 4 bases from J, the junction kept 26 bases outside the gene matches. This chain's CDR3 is CASSRGGTGAPGEGMATGELFF. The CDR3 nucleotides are TGTGCCAGCAGCCGGGGGGGGACAGGGGCCCCCGGTGAGGGAATGGCCACCGGGGAGCTGTTTTTT. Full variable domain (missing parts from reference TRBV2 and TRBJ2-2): EPEVTQTPSHQVTQMGQEVILRCVPISNHLYFYWYRQILGQKVEFLVSFYNNEISEKSEIFDDQFSVERPDGSNFTLKIRSTKLEDSAMYFCASSRGGTGAPGEGMATGELFFGEGSRLTVL.

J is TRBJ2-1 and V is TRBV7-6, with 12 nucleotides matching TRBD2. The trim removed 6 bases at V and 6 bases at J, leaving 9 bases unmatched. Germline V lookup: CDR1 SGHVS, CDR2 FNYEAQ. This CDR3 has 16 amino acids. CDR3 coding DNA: TGTGCCAGCAGTTCTTCTAGCGGGAGGGCCGTCAATGAGCAGTTCTTC. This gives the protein CASSSSSGRAVNEQFF.

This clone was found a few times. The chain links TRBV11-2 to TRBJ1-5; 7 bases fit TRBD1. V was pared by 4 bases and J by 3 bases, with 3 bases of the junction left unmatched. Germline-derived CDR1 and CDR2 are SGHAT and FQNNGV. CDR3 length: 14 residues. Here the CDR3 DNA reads TGTGCCAGCAGCTCGGGACAGCCCAATCAGCCCCAGCATTTT. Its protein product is CASSSGQPNQPQHF.

The CDR3 loop is CASSSGTGIFNEQFF. CDR3 in DNA: TGTGCCAGCAGCTCCGGGACAGGGATTTTCAATGAGCAGTTCTTC. This chain uses TRBV5-6 with TRBJ2-1; 9 bases line up with TRBD1. CDR1 is SGHDT and CDR2 is YYEEEE in the germline V gene. There are 15 residues in the CDR3. V lost 3 bases to trimming and J lost 6 bases; unmatched junction nucleotides: 7.

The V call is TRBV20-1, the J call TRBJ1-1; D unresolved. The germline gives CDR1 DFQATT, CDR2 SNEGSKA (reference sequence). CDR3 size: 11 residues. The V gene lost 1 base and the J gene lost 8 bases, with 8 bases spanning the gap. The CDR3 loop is CSARGSLEAFF. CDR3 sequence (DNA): TGCAGTGCTAGAGGTTCGCTCGAAGCTTTCTTT.

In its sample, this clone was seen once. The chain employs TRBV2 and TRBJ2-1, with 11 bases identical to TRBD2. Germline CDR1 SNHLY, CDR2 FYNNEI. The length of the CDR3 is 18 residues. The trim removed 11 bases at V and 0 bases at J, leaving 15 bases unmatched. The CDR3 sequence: CAGFTLAGGATSYNEQFF. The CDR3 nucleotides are TGTGCCGGTTTTACCCTAGCGGGAGGAGCCACCTCCTACAATGAGCAGTTCTTC.

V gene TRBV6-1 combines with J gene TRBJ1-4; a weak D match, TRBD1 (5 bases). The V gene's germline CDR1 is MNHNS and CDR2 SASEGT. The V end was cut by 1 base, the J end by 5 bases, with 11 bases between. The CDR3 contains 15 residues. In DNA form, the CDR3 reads TGTGCCAGCAGTGAAGGGGGGAGGAGGAATGAAAAACTGTTTTTT. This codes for CASSEGGRRNEKLFF.

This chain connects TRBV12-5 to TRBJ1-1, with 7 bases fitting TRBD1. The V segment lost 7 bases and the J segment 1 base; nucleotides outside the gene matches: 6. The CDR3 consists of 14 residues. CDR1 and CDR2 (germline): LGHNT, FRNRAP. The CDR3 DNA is TGTGCTAGTGCCTCCCCAGGGGGGAACACTGAAGCTTTCTTT. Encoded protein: CASASPGGNTEAFF.

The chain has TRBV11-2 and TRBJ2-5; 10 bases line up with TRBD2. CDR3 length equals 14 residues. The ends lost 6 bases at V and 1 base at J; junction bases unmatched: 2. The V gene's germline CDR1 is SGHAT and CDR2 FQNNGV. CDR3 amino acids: CASRTSGFQETQYF. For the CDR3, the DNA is TGTGCCAGCAGGACTAGCGGGTTCCAAGAGACCCAGTACTTC.

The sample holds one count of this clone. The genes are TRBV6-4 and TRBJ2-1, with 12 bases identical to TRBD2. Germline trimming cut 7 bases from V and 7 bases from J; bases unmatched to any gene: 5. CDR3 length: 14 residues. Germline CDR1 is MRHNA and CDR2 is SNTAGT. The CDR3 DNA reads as TGTGCCAGCAAACCACTAGCGGGAGGAAATGAGCAGTTCTTC. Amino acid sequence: CASKPLAGGNEQFF.

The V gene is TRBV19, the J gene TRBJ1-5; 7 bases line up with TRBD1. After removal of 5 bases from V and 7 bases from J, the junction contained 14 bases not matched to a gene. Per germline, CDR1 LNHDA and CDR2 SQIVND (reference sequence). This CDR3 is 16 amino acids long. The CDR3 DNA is TGTGCCAGTAGTTATTATGGCACAGGGGTAAGACAGCCCCAGCATTTT. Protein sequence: CASSYYGTGVRQPQHF.

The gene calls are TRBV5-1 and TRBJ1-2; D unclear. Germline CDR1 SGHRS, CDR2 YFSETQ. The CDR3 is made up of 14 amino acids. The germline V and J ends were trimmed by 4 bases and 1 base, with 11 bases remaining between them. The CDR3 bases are TGCGCCAGCAGCCGATCGGACGGTAACTATGGCTACACCTTC. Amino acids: CASSRSDGNYGYTF.